This is a list of T cell receptor beta chains from one sample in a study of blood T cell repertoires in COVID-19. TCRdb keeps only in-frame clones here, not all; method: immunoSEQ multiplex PCR. The sample has approximately 160,000 clones, roughly 85% seen once. The sequencing sample was made of peripheral blood. The receptors shown here come from a woman aged 55-70 years with COVID-19, enrolled during active disease. Each CDR3 is given with its conserved first and last residue. The D gene is left open where the match is weak. Clone size is stated in some rows and not others, as once, few, many or a class when expanded.

V	J	D	size	CDR3	DNA
TRBV5-4	TRBJ1-3	NA	once	CASSLAGVPGNTIYF	TGTGCCAGCAGCTTGGCCGGGGTTCCTGGAAACACCATATATTTT
TRBV14	TRBJ1-1	NA	NA	CASSLGGGGRGTEAFF	TGTGCCAGCAGCCTTGGGGGAGGGGGGCGCGGCACTGAAGCTTTCTTT
TRBV5-4	TRBJ1-2	TRBD1	NA	CASSRTDRVNGYTF	TGTGCCAGCAGCCGCACCGACAGGGTTAATGGCTACACCTTC
TRBV6-1	TRBJ2-3	NA	NA	CASSEAHSLRTDTQYF	TGTGCCAGCAGTGAAGCGCACAGCTTACGCACAGATACGCAGTATTTT
TRBV30	TRBJ2-5	NA	NA	CAWSVWLGQSQETQYF	TGTGCCTGGAGTGTATGGTTGGGACAATCCCAAGAGACCCAGTACTTC
TRBV30	TRBJ2-1	TRBD2	once	CAWSGGRGIYNEQFF	TGTGCCTGGAGTGGTGGGCGGGGGATCTACAATGAGCAGTTCTTC
TRBV14	TRBJ1-1	NA	once	CASSPMTPRRTEAFF	TGTGCCAGCAGCCCAATGACCCCGAGGCGCACTGAAGCTTTCTTT
TRBV2	TRBJ2-1	TRBD2	once	CASSRDAGTSGYNEQFF	TGTGCCAGTTCGCGGGACGCCGGGACTAGCGGTTACAATGAGCAGTTCTTC
TRBV6-5	TRBJ2-1	TRBD2	few	CASKPTSGGAGEQFF	TGTGCCAGCAAACCCACTAGCGGGGGGGCGGGTGAGCAGTTCTTC
TRBV27	TRBJ1-1	NA	NA	CASSLGGDTEAFF	TGTGCCAGCAGTTTAGGGGGGGACACTGAAGCTTTCTTT